This T cell receptor (beta chain) was sequenced in a study of T cells in Graves' hyperthyroidism and ophthalmopathy (dated by TCRdb to the late 2010s). The study in broad terms: Peripheral blood was sampled at the time of initial diagnosis, prior to any treatment. A discovery cohort of roughly 100 patients, 43 with Graves' ophthalmopathy and approximately 57 with stable Graves' hyperthyroidism, was used to find distinguishing TCR V-J signatures. An independent validation cohort of some 18 hyperthyroidism patients and roughly 16 patients who later progressed to ophthalmopathy tested prospective prediction of ophthalmopathy. For training and testing, the 100 or so patients in the discovery cohort were randomly divided in a 7:3 ratio. In about six Graves' hyperthyroidism patients, the study also compared T-cell repertoires from thyroid tissue with T-cell repertoires from blood. Following sampling, methimazole starting at 30 mg daily was given to hyperthyroidism patients, and high-dose intravenous methylprednisolone was given to ophthalmopathy patients. TCR Vbeta CDR3 sequencing of 120 to 150 peripheral blood samples (roughly 41 ophthalmopathy, around 80 hyperthyroidism and 17 progressor patients) is reported in the paper.

TCR beta CDR3 regions were amplified from RNA transcripts. For the first round of RT-PCR on the TCR CDR3, the HTBI primer set was used together with the Qiagen OneStep RT-PCR kit. Libraries were constructed in a second round of multiplex PCR, after which size selection and purification were carried out. The libraries were sequenced on an Illumina HiSeq2000 using paired-end 100 bp reads. The paper's data handling went like this. Raw data were processed with SOAPnuke, discarding reads with adapters, uncalled bases, mean Phred below 15, or no exact constant-primer or identifier match. COPE v1.2.5 was used to merge high-quality paired reads, and clonotypes were defined as unique nucleotide sequences. Clonotypes were aligned to IMGT TRBV, TRBD and TRBJ reference segments using MiTCR v1.1. Analysis was restricted to V-J combinations with a frequency above 0.0001, which covered roughly 99% of repertoires. The TCS score was defined as F50 (clonal expansion) divided by E x V (chaos), with BLOSUM62-based TCRdist calculated between CDR3 peptides within each V-J. Welch's t-statistics and random forest reduced around 550 V-J features to roughly 13, which were used in a naive Bayes classifier (R e1071). TCRdb reanalyzed the raw reads on its own, using fastp at Q25 for trimming and MiXCR for clone calling, and kept in-frame beta chains. Every CDR3 protein is listed once, alongside the most common genes and DNA of its rows. These V and J calls are TCRdb output, not the study's own analysis. Counted in this sample were around 290,000 distinct CDR3 sequences; roughly 15% of them appeared once. The ten largest clones represent 7% to 9.5% of the sample.

Study-wide findings and limitations: Most expanded thyroid clonotypes (frequency above 0.001) were also found in blood, which suggests that blood repertoires may mirror thyroid immune responses. In validation, the model predicted progression to ophthalmopathy with 55% to 71% sensitivity and approximately 74% specificity, a median of about 6.7 months before onset. A 13 V-J signature model separated ophthalmopathy from stable hyperthyroidism, with around 88% sensitivity and 81% to 82% specificity in cross-validation and 80%/75% in testing. No statistical method was used to fix the sample size in advance, and group allocation was not hidden from the investigators.

As encoded in the germline V gene, CDR1 is SGHTA while CDR2 is FQGNSA. The CDR3 contains 15 residues, cysteine and phenylalanine counted. Solely the CDR3 DNA is kept, with 45 bases framed from the first base. Deletion took 5 bases off V and 2 bases off J, with a span of 12 bases between the germline ends. Graves' hyperthyroidism was defined as stable when no progression to ophthalmopathy occurred over 18 months of follow-up. Hyperthyroidism patients were newly diagnosed, had a disease duration of under 2 months, and were aged 18 to 65 years. Exclusion was applied to patients with uncontrolled infections, other autoimmune diseases, pregnancy or lactation. Diagnoses relied on clinical symptoms, serum thyroxine and TRAb, thyroid ultrasound and orbital computed tomography. Ficoll-Paque density gradient centrifugation was used to isolate PBMCs from around 9.1 ml of fresh peripheral blood. Total RNA was extracted using Trizol reagent, and RNA quality was assessed on an Agilent 2100 Bioanalyzer.

On this clonotype itself: Its antigen specificity is not known. The record has no base qualities; no much larger clone is one base away.

The rearrangement combines TRBV7-2 with TRBJ2-2; a tentative D call is TRBD1 (6 bases match). The source is a woman aged 40 to 50 with Graves' hyperthyroidism. Sequenced: blood. The CDR3 region reads CASSPWGTNTGELFF. The nucleotide sequence reads as follows: TGTGCCAGCAGCCCCTGGGGGACAAACACCGGGGAGCTGTTTTTT.